One sample yielded the 2 T cell receptor beta chains listed below, sequenced in a study of T cells in pancreatic ductal adenocarcinoma. Method: immunoSEQ multiplex PCR; TCRdb's copy keeps in-frame clones and lacks some. The table includes about 97,000 clones, about 95% detected once. The selected patients with pancreatic ductal adenocarcinoma had surgery but no neoadjuvant therapy. Source material: PBMCs. Receptors originate from a human donor with pancreatic ductal adenocarcinoma.

The V gene is TRBV28, the J gene TRBJ2-7; a possible D gene is TRBD2 (7 bases). Germline V gene sequence: CDR1 MDHEN, CDR2 SYDVKM. This CDR3 is built from 14 residues. Trimming stripped 5 bases from V and 5 bases from J, with 16 bases between. CDR3 DNA sequence: TGTGCCAGCAGTCACGGGGGGCTACAAAACGAGCAGTACTTC. Translation: CASSHGGLQNEQYF.

The genes are TRBV4-3 and TRBJ1-1; D is undetermined. V lost 5 bases and J 5 bases, leaving 15 bases between the germline ends. Germline V gene lookup returns CDR1 LGHNA and CDR2 YSLEER. The CDR3 contains 14 residues. CDR3 nucleotide sequence: TGCGCCAGCAGCTTTGATAACGGGGTAACTGAAGCTTTCTTT. It codes for CASSFDNGVTEAFF.